This T cell receptor (beta chain) derives from a study of blood T cell repertoires in COVID-19. The ends were cut back, 8 bases at V and 1 base at J, with 27 bases in the middle. The CDR3 runs to 19 residues. CDR1 and CDR2 (germline): MDHEN, SYDVKM. Sequenced by immunoSEQ multiplex PCR; TCRdb stores in-frame clones only, minus some. Of 150,000 to 200,000 clones listed, 85% to 95% are singletons. The genes are TRBV28 and TRBJ1-5; D is perhaps TRBD1 (6 bases). This receptor was identified in a woman between 50 and 59 years old with acute or convalescent COVID-19. Specimen: peripheral blood. The CDR3 here is CASRRAIEGVRVSNQPQHF. DNA for the CDR3: TGTGCCAGCCGTCGCGCTATAGAGGGGGTGAGGGTGAGCAATCAGCCCCAGCATTTT.